A single sample gave rise to the 25 T cell receptor beta chains below, sequenced in a study of T cell repertoires in cytomegalovirus infection. TCRdb recomputed calls from the reads with MiXCR, one row per CDR3 protein. This sample carries 600,000 to 800,000 distinct CDR3 sequences, 20% to 25% of them seen once, and the ten largest clones take 6.5% to 10%. The sample was CD8+ T cells from PBMCs. The receptors originated from a human donor in good health (CMV status not recorded). Some clones in this sample may be carry-over from other donors' samples.

This clonotype has at least ten counts. V and J are TRBV6-5 and TRBJ2-3; D gene uncertain. V shed 0 bases and J shed 1 base, with 8 bases lying between them. Germline V lookup: CDR1 MNHEY, CDR2 SVGAGI. The CDR3 is 15 amino acids. The CDR3 bases are TGTGCCAGCAGTTACTCTCCAGCAGGCACAGATACGCAGTATTTT. It encodes CASSYSPAGTDTQYF.

The chain couples TRBV15 to TRBJ1-1; possible D gene TRBD1, 6 bases. The CDR3 is made up of 15 amino acids. Germline CDR1 LNHNV, CDR2 YYDKDF (reference sequence). V was cut by 1 base and J by 1 base, with 10 bases left in between. This CDR3 is CATSRGGQGNTEAFF. CDR3 in DNA: TGTGCCACCAGCAGAGGGGGACAAGGGAACACTGAAGCTTTCTTT.

This clonotype was picked up a small number of times. The chain joins TRBV28 to TRBJ2-2; D not certain. V shed 3 bases and J shed 6 bases, with 8 bases lying between them. Germline V gene sequence: CDR1 MDHEN, CDR2 SYDVKM. The CDR3 spans 13 residues. CDR3 DNA: TGTGCCAGCAGTTTCAGGATTCCCGGGGAGCTGTTTTTT. Amino acids: CASSFRIPGELFF. Full variable domain (outside the CDR3, taken from reference TRBV28 and TRBJ2-2): DVKVTQSSRYLVKRTGEKVFLECVQDMDHENMFWYRQDPGLGLRLIYFSYDVKMKEKGDIPEGYSVSREKKERFSLILESASTNQTSMYLCASSFRIPGELFFGEGSRLTVL.

This clonotype was seen ten or more times. This rearrangement joins TRBV7-2 to TRBJ2-5, with D possibly matching TRBD1 (6 bases). This CDR3 has 14 residues. Germline V gene lookup returns CDR1 SGHTA and CDR2 FQGNSA. Trimming cost V 5 bases and J 5 bases, with 15 bases left between them. Here the CDR3 reads CASSPGVYSETQYF. The CDR3 bases are TGTGCCAGCAGCCCAGGGGTGTATTCGGAGACCCAGTACTTC.

The chain employs TRBV6-5 and TRBJ2-7; maybe TRBD1 (5 bases). In germline, CDR1 is MNHEY, CDR2 SVGAGI. The CDR3 is 14 amino acids. Trimming stripped 1 base from V and 2 bases from J, with 9 bases between. CDR3 in amino acids: CASSYLGQTYEQYF. CDR3 nucleotides: TGTGCCAGCAGTTACTTGGGGCAGACCTACGAGCAGTACTTC.

This clonotype was counted many times. The rearrangement joins TRBV7-3 to TRBJ2-5; 8 bases are a match to TRBD2. Germline CDR1 reads SGHTA; CDR2 reads FQGTGA. The CDR3 loop spans 15 amino acids. J was trimmed by 5 bases and V by 1 base; bases with no gene match: 6. The CDR3 protein is CASSLSGGGLETQYF. Written as DNA, the CDR3 is TGTGCCAGCAGCTTAAGTGGCGGGGGGTTGGAGACCCAGTACTTC.

The chain has TRBV24-1 and TRBJ1-2, with no clear D. The CDR3 totals 13 residues. From germline, CDR1 is KGHDR and CDR2 SFDVKD. V was trimmed by 4 bases and J by 6 bases, leaving 11 bases between them. The CDR3 reads CATSDLEGDGYTF. CDR3 nucleotide sequence: TGTGCCACCAGTGACCTAGAGGGTGATGGCTACACCTTC.

This clonotype was recorded a few times. V gene TRBV5-5 combines with J gene TRBJ2-5; D may match TRBD1 or TRBD2 (7 bases each). The CDR3 sequence is 15 residues long. V lost 1 base to trimming and J lost 5 bases, with 15 bases between them. CDR1 is SGHKS and CDR2 is YYEKEE in the germline V gene (reference sequence). CDR3 nucleotides: TGTGCCAGCAGCTTGCAGGGGGACGGGGGGGAGACCCAGTACTTC. Its translation: CASSLQGDGGETQYF.

This clonotype was seen a handful of times. This chain joins TRBV7-9 and TRBJ2-3; no clear D. Trimming pared 8 bases from V and 3 bases from J, leaving 18 bases between. The CDR3 is 15 residues long. The germline V gene has CDR1 SEHNR and CDR2 FQNEAQ (reference sequence). CDR3 bases: TGTGCCAGCGGCGCCACGGGCCAGAGGACAGATACGCAGTATTTT. Protein: CASGATGQRTDTQYF.

The rearrangement uses TRBV5-5 and TRBJ2-5; either TRBD1 or TRBD2 may supply D (5 bases each). Per the germline V gene, CDR1 is SGHKS and CDR2 is YYEKEE (reference sequence). CDR3 length equals 15 residues. The V and J ends lost 0 bases and 5 bases respectively, with 14 bases between them. Written as DNA, the CDR3 is TGTGCCAGCAGCTTGGAGACCGGGGCCAGGGAGACCCAGTACTTC. This sequence encodes CASSLETGARETQYF.

The chain carries TRBV3-1 and TRBJ2-7; TRBD1 matches at 9 bases. With 3 bases clipped from V and 0 bases from J, the junction kept 3 bases outside the gene matches. There are 15 residues in the CDR3. The germline gives CDR1 LGHDT, CDR2 YNNKEL (reference sequence). Here the CDR3 DNA reads TGTGCCAGCAGCCAGGGGACAGGGAGCTCCTACGAGCAGTACTTC. This encodes CASSQGTGSSYEQYF.

This clonotype was seen only a few times. V and J are TRBV20-1 and TRBJ1-5; D is possibly TRBD1 (6 bases). The V and J ends lost 6 bases and 2 bases respectively, with 14 bases between them. The length of the CDR3 is 14 residues. Germline-derived CDR1 and CDR2 are DFQATT and SNEGSKA (reference sequence). The CDR3 coding sequence is TGCAGTGCCTCCCCGGACAGCCGCAATCAGCCCCAGCATTTT. Translating gives CSASPDSRNQPQHF.

The table lists this clonotype with many counts. CDR3 region: CASSSTRNGLAGVDSYNEQFF. CDR3 in DNA: TGTGCCAGCAGCTCAACACGAAACGGACTAGCGGGGGTGGACTCCTACAATGAGCAGTTCTTC. V and J are TRBV7-2 and TRBJ2-1; 13 nucleotides match TRBD2. V was clipped by 4 bases and J by 0 bases; unmatched bases: 15. The CDR3 spans 21 residues. Germline assignment: CDR1 SGHTA and CDR2 FQGNSA.

This clonotype was counted only a few times. The rearrangement links TRBV12-3 or TRBV12-4 to TRBJ2-2, with D perhaps TRBD1 (5 bases). The ends were cut back, 0 bases at V and 5 bases at J, with 10 bases in the middle. The CDR3 is 15 residues long. CDR3 sequence reads: CASSLAATVTGELFF. In nucleotides, the CDR3 is TGTGCCAGCAGTTTAGCGGCGACAGTGACCGGGGAGCTGTTTTTT.

This clonotype was seen a handful of times. This sequence joins TRBV10-3 and TRBJ2-2; D is undetermined. Germline loops: CDR1 ENHRY, CDR2 SYGVKD. Trimming removed 0 bases at V and 5 bases at J, with 4 bases between. The CDR3 consists of 13 residues. The CDR3 spells CAISESSTGELFF. The CDR3 DNA sequence: TGTGCCATCAGTGAGTCTAGTACCGGGGAGCTGTTTTTT.

The chain joins TRBV20-1 to TRBJ2-7; perhaps TRBD2 as D (6 bases). The ends were cut back, 6 bases at V and 7 bases at J, with 25 bases in the middle. Germline lookup yields CDR1 DFQATT and CDR2 SNEGSKA (reference sequence). The CDR3 is 15 residues long. The CDR3 region has the DNA TGCAGTGCCGCGACGGGACTCCCCAATGATGAGGAGCAGTACGTC. This codes for CSAATGLPNDEEQYV.

This clonotype was seen just once. The chain joins TRBV7-9 to TRBJ2-7; D unresolved. CDR3 size: 11 residues. Germline CDR1 and CDR2: SEHNR and FQNEAQ (reference sequence). CDR3 amino acids: CTSSWGYEQYV. Here the CDR3 DNA reads TGTACCAGCAGCTGGGGCTACGAGCAGTACGTC.

The chain uses TRBV3-1 and TRBJ2-1; no reliable D call. V lost 1 base, J lost 5 bases, and 6 bases lay in between. Germline-derived CDR1 and CDR2 are LGHDT and YNNKEL (reference sequence). The CDR3 is made up of 13 amino acids. CDR3 nucleotides: TGTGCCAGCAGCCAAGGCGAGCACAATGAGCAGTTCTTC. It yields the protein CASSQGEHNEQFF.

V and J are TRBV28 and TRBJ2-7; D could derive from TRBD1 or TRBD2 (7 bases each). V lost 4 bases to trimming and J lost 8 bases, with 18 bases between them. Germline CDR1 is MDHEN and CDR2 is SYDVKM. CDR3 length: 14 amino acids. CDR3 DNA: TGTGCCAGCAGTTCCCGGGGAGGGGGCAACAAGCAGTACGTC. Protein: CASSSRGGGNKQYV.

V usage is TRBV23-1 and J usage is TRBJ1-6; 10 bases match TRBD1. TRBV23-1 is assigned to the ORF class and has an uncertain function. The CDR3 has 16 amino acids. J was trimmed by 6 bases and V by 7 bases; bases with no gene match: 9. The CDR3 spells CASTPRGDRGNSPLHF. DNA of the CDR3: TGCGCCAGCACCCCCAGGGGGGACAGGGGTAATTCACCCCTCCACTTT.

This clonotype was picked up a small number of times. The chain uses TRBV7-6 and TRBJ2-1; D possibly corresponds to TRBD1 (6 bases). CDR1 and CDR2 (germline): SGHVS, FNYEAQ. CDR3 size: 12 residues. V was shortened by 7 bases and J by 9 bases, with 13 bases between the two germline ends. The CDR3 DNA is TGTGCCAGCACCATCGACAGGAGTGAGCAGTTCTTC. Protein sequence: CASTIDRSEQFF.

As concerns this clonotype: With a much larger clone just one base away, this may be a read error. The chain links TRBV2 to TRBJ2-1, with no clear D. This CDR3 has 12 residues. V was trimmed by 3 bases and J by 5 bases, leaving 5 bases between them. Per the germline V gene, CDR1 is SNHLY and CDR2 is FYNNEI. CDR3 DNA sequence: TGTGCCAGCAGTGACCCGGACAATGAGCAGTTCTTC. This encodes CASSDPDNEQFF.

The chain employs TRBV2 and TRBJ2-1; D may be TRBD2 (6 bases). This CDR3 contains 17 residues. Germline-derived CDR1 and CDR2 are SNHLY and FYNNEI. V was trimmed by 4 bases and J by 6 bases, leaving 22 bases between them. The chain's CDR3 is CASSGGGTGGDPNEQFF. The CDR3 bases are TGTGCCAGCAGTGGTGGGGGTACCGGGGGAGACCCCAATGAGCAGTTCTTC.

This clonotype was recorded a few times. The chain links TRBV7-6 to TRBJ1-1; perhaps TRBD1 as D (5 bases). Germline CDR1 is SGHVS and CDR2 is FNYEAQ. The V gene lost 0 bases and the J gene lost 6 bases, with 11 bases spanning the gap. CDR3 length: 14 amino acids. CDR3 sequence (DNA): TGTGCCAGCAGCTTAGCGTCCAGGGACTCTGAAGCTTTCTTT. Its protein product is CASSLASRDSEAFF.

This clonotype appeared many times. The chain joins TRBV7-9 to TRBJ2-3; D is unclear. The CDR3 consists of 12 residues. V lost 5 bases to trimming and J lost 2 bases, with 5 bases between them. The germline V gene encodes CDR1 SEHNR and CDR2 FQNEAQ (reference sequence). The CDR3, as DNA: TGTGCCAGCAGCCGTCCCACAGATACGCAGTATTTT. Translated, it gives CASSRPTDTQYF.